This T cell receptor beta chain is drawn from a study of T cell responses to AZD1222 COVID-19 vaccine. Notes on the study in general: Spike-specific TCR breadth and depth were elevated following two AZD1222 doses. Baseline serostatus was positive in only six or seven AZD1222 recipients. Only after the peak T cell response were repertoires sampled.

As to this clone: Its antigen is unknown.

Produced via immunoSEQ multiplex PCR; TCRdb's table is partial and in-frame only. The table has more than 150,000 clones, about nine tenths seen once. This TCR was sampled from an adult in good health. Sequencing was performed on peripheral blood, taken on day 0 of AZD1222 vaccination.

The CDR3 region is CASSKQGAETQYF. The DNA for the CDR3 is TGTGCCAGCAGCAAACAGGGGGCTGAGACCCAGTACTTC. The chain employs TRBV5-6 and TRBJ2-5; 9 bases are shared with TRBD1. With V trimmed by 4 bases and J by 5 bases, 3 bases remained unmatched. Looked up from germline, CDR1 is SGHDT and CDR2 is YYEEEE. The CDR3 extends over 13 amino acids.